This T cell receptor beta chain was retrieved from a study of blood T cells in healthy people across ages. Turning to this clonotype: Antigen specificity is unknown. Mismatch with germline at one junction end may stem from a read error.

The CDR3 has 11 amino acids. General study results and limits: In long-lived donors, naive CD4+ cell counts and diversity exceeded those of aged donors.

Together with a sample-barcoded 5' primer, a J-beta primer mix was included in a second PCR lasting about 7 to 11 cycles. A tag from a template-switch adaptor with 12 random nucleotides marked each cDNA molecule. TCRdb re-called the 5' RACE reads through MiXCR, storing one row per CDR3 protein. The sample records about 570,000 distinct CDR3 sequences, roughly a quarter being singletons. This sequence joins TRBV12-3 or TRBV12-4 and TRBJ2-5, with D perhaps matching TRBD1 (6 bases). This clonotype was sampled from a woman between 65 and 79 years old in good health. Sequencing used blood. The CDR3 DNA sequence: TGTGGCAGCAGCAGGGGTGAGACCCAGTACTTC. It codes for CGSSRGETQYF.